One sample yielded the 22 T cell receptor beta chains listed below, sequenced in a study of T cell responses to AZD1222 COVID-19 vaccine. The data were produced by immunoSEQ multiplex PCR, yet TCRdb's version contains in-frame clones alone and is incomplete. The sample has approximately 150,000 clones, roughly 90% seen once. This sample comprised peripheral blood, obtained on day 0 of AZD1222 vaccination. The receptors shown here come from an adult in good health.

Turning to this clone: Sequence at one end of the junction differs from germline and may be a read error. This same CDR3 is encoded by further DNA sequences in the sample. V gene TRBV7-8 combines with J gene TRBJ2-1, with D perhaps given as TRBD1 or TRBD2 (5 bases each). CDR1 and CDR2 from the germline V gene are SGHVS and FQNEAQ. The CDR3 loop spans 15 amino acids. Here the CDR3 reads CASSPRWGSYNEQFF. CDR3 nucleotides: TGTGCCAGCAGTCCCCGGTGGGGGTCCTACAATGAGCAATTCTTC.

The genes are TRBV28 and TRBJ2-7; no firm D call. Deletions cut 8 bases from V and 1 base from J, with 9 bases between. Per germline, CDR1 MDHEN and CDR2 SYDVKM. The CDR3 has 12 amino acids. The CDR3, as DNA: TGTGCCAGCCAACACGGTTCCTACGAGCAGTACTTC. Translation: CASQHGSYEQYF.

J is TRBJ1-5 and V is TRBV10-3; D uncertain. Trimming removed 0 bases from V and 1 base from J, with 7 bases in between. Germline V lookup: CDR1 ENHRY, CDR2 SYGVKD. The CDR3 extends over 15 amino acids. The chain's CDR3 is CAISESSPSNQPQHF. CDR3 coding DNA: TGTGCCATCAGTGAGTCGAGTCCAAGCAATCAGCCCCAGCATTTT.

The CDR3 loop is CASSYTYTEAFF. In DNA, the CDR3 is TGTGCCAGCAGTTACACCTACACTGAAGCTTTCTTT. The chain links TRBV6-2 or TRBV6-3 to TRBJ1-1; D call uncertain. With 2 bases removed from V and 3 bases from J, the gap between germline ends came to 4 bases. CDR1 and CDR2 (germline): MNHEY, SVGEGT. The CDR3 is 12 amino acids.

V and J are TRBV10-1 and TRBJ1-1; the D is unclear. V was shortened by 8 bases and J by 0 bases, with 10 bases between the two germline ends. The V gene's germline CDR1 is WNHNN and CDR2 SYGVQD (reference sequence). The CDR3 extends over 13 amino acids. The CDR3 sequence: CASSGSMNTEAFF. The CDR3 DNA reads as TGCGCCAGCTCGGGAAGTATGAACACTGAAGCTTTCTTT.

Only a few counts were recorded for this clone. The CDR3 DNA reads as TGTGCCAGCAGGTTTATGGGATCTGGGGCCAACGTCCTGACTTTC. Protein sequence: CASRFMGSGANVLTF. The chain employs TRBV2 and TRBJ2-6; D call uncertain. Germline-derived CDR1 and CDR2 are SNHLY and FYNNEI. The ends were cut back, 6 bases at V and 1 base at J, with 10 bases in the middle. This CDR3 contains 15 residues.

CDR3 amino acids: CASSSPFSPEQYF. The CDR3 DNA is TGTGCCAGCAGCTCACCCTTCAGTCCCGAGCAGTACTTC. V usage is TRBV11-2 and J usage is TRBJ2-7, with D hard to call. This CDR3 is built from 13 residues. The germline V and J ends were trimmed by 4 bases and 6 bases, with 13 bases remaining between them. Germline V CDR1 and CDR2: SGHAT, FQNNGV.

This clone was found once. The chain is built from TRBV7-9 and TRBJ2-7, with 7 bases aligning to TRBD1. The V gene end was trimmed by 5 bases and the J gene end by 0 bases; junction bases not matched to a gene: 7. Germline V gives CDR1 SEHNR, CDR2 FQNEAQ (reference sequence). This CDR3 spans 15 amino acids. For the CDR3, the DNA is TGTGCCAGCAGCACGATGGGACAGAGCTCCTACGAGCAGTACTTC. It specifies CASSTMGQSSYEQYF.

The rearrangement joins TRBV2 to TRBJ1-2; D uncertain. This CDR3 comprises 13 residues. The germline CDR1 and CDR2 sequences are SNHLY and FYNNEI. V shed 7 bases and J shed 2 bases, with 11 bases lying between them. The CDR3 coding sequence is TGTGCCAGCAATGCTCTCTTCAACTATGGCTACACCTTC. Its translation is CASNALFNYGYTF. Supplemented by reference TRBV2 and TRBJ1-2, the full variable domain reads EPEVTQTPSHQVTQMGQEVILRCVPISNHLYFYWYRQILGQKVEFLVSFYNNEISEKSEIFDDQFSVERPDGSNFTLKIRSTKLEDSAMYFCASNALFNYGYTFGSGTRLTVV.

The V call is TRBV21-1, the J call TRBJ2-7. TRBV21-1 is described as a pseudogene. This CDR3 is built from 17 residues. Here the CDR3 DNA reads TGTGCCAGCATTCACTTATCCGGGCGGGACAAGGACTACGAGCAGTACTTC. Amino acids: CASIHLSGRDKDYEQYF.

The DNA of the CDR3 is TGTGCCAGCAGCGGACTCTCCGGGACAGGCTTTAATTCACCCCTCCACTTT. It yields the protein CASSGLSGTGFNSPLHF. This chain joins TRBV9 and TRBJ1-6; 8 nucleotides line up with TRBD1. With V trimmed by 3 bases and J by 6 bases, 11 bases remained unmatched. CDR1 is SGDLS and CDR2 is YYNGEE in the germline V gene. The CDR3 spans 17 residues.

J is TRBJ1-5 and V is TRBV6-5; the match to TRBD1 covers 7 bases. The CDR3 has 14 residues. Per germline, CDR1 MNHEY and CDR2 SVGAGI. Trimming cost V 8 bases and J 6 bases; bases outside gene matches: 10. CDR3 bases: TGTGCCAGCGCTCCGGGACAGATGCCTCAGCCCCAGCATTTT. Protein: CASAPGQMPQPQHF.

This sequence joins TRBV27 and TRBJ1-1; D is uncertain. Germline V lookup: CDR1 MNHEY, CDR2 SMNVEV (reference sequence). V lost 5 bases and J lost 0, with 10 bases in between. There are 14 residues in the CDR3. DNA for the CDR3: TGTGCCAGCAGTCTGGCGGGTGTGAACACTGAAGCTTTCTTT. It yields the protein CASSLAGVNTEAFF.

V usage is TRBV28 and J usage is TRBJ2-7; 11 bases map to TRBD2. The CDR3 is 12 residues long. Losses at the gene ends were 10 bases for V and 6 bases for J; bases not matched to a gene: 5. CDR1 and CDR2 (germline): MDHEN, SYDVKM. CDR3 region: CAIGTSGGEQYF. The CDR3, as DNA: TGTGCCATCGGGACTAGCGGCGGCGAGCAGTACTTC.

The chain uses TRBV6-5 and TRBJ1-5, with D perhaps matching TRBD1 (5 bases). Trimming took 8 bases from V and 5 from J, leaving 13 bases between them. The CDR3 has 13 amino acids. In germline, CDR1 is MNHEY, CDR2 SVGAGI. The CDR3 loop is CASGSGNHQPQHF. The CDR3 bases are TGTGCCAGCGGTTCAGGGAACCATCAGCCCCAGCATTTT.

This sequence joins TRBV18 and TRBJ2-1; D is undetermined. Germline V gene lookup returns CDR1 KGHSH and CDR2 LQKENI. Trimming left V 2 bases short and J 7 bases short, with 12 bases between. CDR3 length: 14 residues. The CDR3 DNA reads as TGTGCCAGCTCACCAGGGCGTCTTACTAATGAGCAGTTCTTC. Its translation is CASSPGRLTNEQFF.

The chain employs TRBV19 and TRBJ2-7; 9 positions agree with TRBD2. V shed 1 base and J 8 bases; nucleotides not matched to a gene: 9. The CDR3 totals 15 residues. The germline V gene encodes CDR1 LNHDA and CDR2 SQIVND (reference sequence). The CDR3 sequence is CASSIGGSGSRKQYF. The CDR3 DNA reads TGTGCCAGTAGTATAGGGGGTAGCGGGAGCCGCAAGCAGTACTTC. Combining the CDR3 with reference TRBV19 and TRBJ2-7 gives the whole variable domain DGGITQSPKYLFRKEGQNVTLSCEQNLNHDAMYWYRQDPGQGLRLIYYSQIVNDFQKGDIAEGYSVSREKKESFPLTVTSAQKNPTAFYLCASSIGGSGSRKQYFGPGTRLTVT.

This sequence joins TRBV30 and TRBJ2-7, with D possibly TRBD2 on 7 matching bases. The CDR3 has 12 amino acids. Germline CDR1 is GTSNPN and CDR2 is SVGIG (reference sequence). V lost 2 bases, J lost 6 bases, and 11 bases lay in between. The CDR3 is CAWSPRGGEQYF. CDR3 DNA: TGTGCCTGGAGTCCGAGGGGGGGCGAGCAGTACTTC.

V is TRBV28 and J is TRBJ2-7, with 8 bases aligning to TRBD1. This CDR3 has 16 amino acids. Germline V gives CDR1 MDHEN, CDR2 SYDVKM. V gave up 4 bases and J gave up 5 bases; unmatched junction bases: 13. The CDR3 nucleotides are TGTGCCAGCAGTTCGGCCGCGGGGACAGGAATCCACGAGCAGTACTTC. Its translation is CASSSAAGTGIHEQYF.

The V gene is TRBV30, the J gene TRBJ2-1, with D hard to call. CDR3 length equals 13 residues. Germline V lookup: CDR1 GTSNPN, CDR2 SVGIG (reference sequence). The V gene lost 0 bases and the J gene lost 5 bases, with 8 bases spanning the gap. Here the CDR3 reads CAWSVLSDNEQFF. The CDR3 nucleotides are TGTGCCTGGAGTGTACTGTCGGACAATGAGCAGTTCTTC.

V usage is TRBV28 and J usage is TRBJ1-6, with a possible D match to TRBD1 (5 bases). The germline V gene has CDR1 MDHEN and CDR2 SYDVKM. V dropped 3 bases and J dropped 7 bases, with 13 bases sitting between them. This CDR3 contains 15 residues. CDR3 coding DNA: TGTGCCAGCAGTTTCGGCGCAGGGCAAAATTCACCCCTCCACTTT. Translating it yields CASSFGAGQNSPLHF. Full variable domain (remainder filled in from reference TRBV28 and TRBJ1-6): DVKVTQSSRYLVKRTGEKVFLECVQDMDHENMFWYRQDPGLGLRLIYFSYDVKMKEKGDIPEGYSVSREKKERFSLILESASTNQTSMYLCASSFGAGQNSPLHFGNGTRLTVT.

This chain links TRBV9 with TRBJ2-1; D might be TRBD2 (5 bases). Germline CDR1 reads SGDLS; CDR2 reads YYNGEE. Trimming removed 4 bases from V and 4 bases from J, with 18 bases in between. The CDR3 totals 16 residues. CDR3 loop: CASSPPGRDLYNEQFF. CDR3 nucleotide sequence: TGTGCCAGCAGCCCTCCGGGAAGAGATTTGTACAATGAGCAGTTCTTC.